The 3 T cell receptor beta chains below come from one sample, sequenced in a study of shared clonotypes between healthy human individuals. Profiling relied on immunoSEQ multiplex PCR, and the TCRdb table lists in-frame clones only, not all of them. The data show hundreds of thousands of clones, with about 74% seen just once and around 1.6% held by the top ten. Sequencing was done on a sample of memory CD4+ T cells sorted from blood. Subset described: CD45RA-negative fraction. The receptor set was obtained from a woman under 40 in good health.

The rearrangement joins TRBV19 to TRBJ1-2; D ambiguous. The V end lost 7 bases, the J end lost 5 bases, and 11 bases lay between the germline ends. CDR1 and CDR2 (germline): LNHDA, SQIVND (reference sequence). This CDR3 has 12 amino acids. For the CDR3, the DNA is TGTGCCAGTATGAGCAGGAATTATGGCTACACCTTC. Protein sequence: CASMSRNYGYTF.

This sequence joins TRBV19 and TRBJ1-2; D gene unclear. Germline V gene data show CDR1 as LNHDA and CDR2 as SQIVND (reference sequence). V lost 3 bases and J 8 bases, leaving 13 bases between the germline ends. CDR3 size: 13 residues. This chain's CDR3 is CASSIPSGVGYTF. The CDR3 DNA reads TGTGCCAGTAGTATCCCCAGCGGGGTAGGCTACACCTTC.

The chain links TRBV7-2 to TRBJ2-2, with D maybe TRBD2 (5 bases). The CDR3 consists of 15 residues. V was pared by 5 bases and J by 5 bases, with 15 bases between. In germline, CDR1 is SGHTA, CDR2 FQGNSA. This chain's CDR3 is CASSPRSRGTGELFF. CDR3 nucleotides: TGTGCCAGCAGCCCCCGGTCTAGAGGGACCGGGGAGCTGTTTTTT.